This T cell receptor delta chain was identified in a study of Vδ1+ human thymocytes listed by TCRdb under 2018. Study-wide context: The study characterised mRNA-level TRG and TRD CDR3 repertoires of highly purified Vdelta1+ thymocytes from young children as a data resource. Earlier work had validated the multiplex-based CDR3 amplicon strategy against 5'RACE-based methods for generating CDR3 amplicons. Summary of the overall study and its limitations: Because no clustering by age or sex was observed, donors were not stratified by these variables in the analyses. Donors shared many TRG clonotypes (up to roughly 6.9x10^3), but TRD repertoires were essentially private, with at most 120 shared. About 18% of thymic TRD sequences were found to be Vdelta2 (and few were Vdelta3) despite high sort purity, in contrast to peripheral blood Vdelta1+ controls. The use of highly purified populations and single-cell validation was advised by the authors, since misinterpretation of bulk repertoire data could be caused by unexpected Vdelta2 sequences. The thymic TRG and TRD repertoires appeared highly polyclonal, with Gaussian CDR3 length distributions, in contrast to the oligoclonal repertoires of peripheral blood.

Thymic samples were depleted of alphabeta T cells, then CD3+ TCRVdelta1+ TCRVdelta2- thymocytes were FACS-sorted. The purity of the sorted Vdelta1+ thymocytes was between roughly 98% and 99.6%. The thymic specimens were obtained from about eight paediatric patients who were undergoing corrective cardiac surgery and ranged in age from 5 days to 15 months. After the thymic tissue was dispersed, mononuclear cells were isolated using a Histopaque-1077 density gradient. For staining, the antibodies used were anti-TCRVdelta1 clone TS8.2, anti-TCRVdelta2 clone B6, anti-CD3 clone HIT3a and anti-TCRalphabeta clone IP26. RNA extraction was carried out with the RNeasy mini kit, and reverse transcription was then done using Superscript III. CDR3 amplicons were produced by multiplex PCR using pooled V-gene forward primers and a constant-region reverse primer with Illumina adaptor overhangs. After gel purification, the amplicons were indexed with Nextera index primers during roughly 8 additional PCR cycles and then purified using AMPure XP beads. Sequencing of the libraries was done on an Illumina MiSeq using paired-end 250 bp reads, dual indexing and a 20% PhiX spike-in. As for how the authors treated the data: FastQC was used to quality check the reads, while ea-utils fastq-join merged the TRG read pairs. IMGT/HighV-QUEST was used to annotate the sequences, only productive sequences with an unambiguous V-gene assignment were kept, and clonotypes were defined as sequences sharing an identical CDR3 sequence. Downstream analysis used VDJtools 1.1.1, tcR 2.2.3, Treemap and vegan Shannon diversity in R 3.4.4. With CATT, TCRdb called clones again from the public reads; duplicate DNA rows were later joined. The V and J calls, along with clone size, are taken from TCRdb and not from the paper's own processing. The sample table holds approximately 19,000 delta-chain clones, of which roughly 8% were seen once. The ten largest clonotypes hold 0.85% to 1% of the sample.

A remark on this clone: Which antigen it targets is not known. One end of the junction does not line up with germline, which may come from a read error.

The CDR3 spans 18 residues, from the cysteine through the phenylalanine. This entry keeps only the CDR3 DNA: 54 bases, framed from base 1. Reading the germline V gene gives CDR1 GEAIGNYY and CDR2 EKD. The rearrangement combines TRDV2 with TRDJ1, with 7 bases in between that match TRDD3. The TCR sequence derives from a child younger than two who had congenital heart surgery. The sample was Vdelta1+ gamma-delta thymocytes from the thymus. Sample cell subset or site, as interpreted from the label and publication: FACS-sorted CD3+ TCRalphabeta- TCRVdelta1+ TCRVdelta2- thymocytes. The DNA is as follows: TGTGCCTGTGACACCCGATGGGATACTGGTCTGTACACCGATAAACCCATCTTT. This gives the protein CACDTRWDTGLYTDKPIF.